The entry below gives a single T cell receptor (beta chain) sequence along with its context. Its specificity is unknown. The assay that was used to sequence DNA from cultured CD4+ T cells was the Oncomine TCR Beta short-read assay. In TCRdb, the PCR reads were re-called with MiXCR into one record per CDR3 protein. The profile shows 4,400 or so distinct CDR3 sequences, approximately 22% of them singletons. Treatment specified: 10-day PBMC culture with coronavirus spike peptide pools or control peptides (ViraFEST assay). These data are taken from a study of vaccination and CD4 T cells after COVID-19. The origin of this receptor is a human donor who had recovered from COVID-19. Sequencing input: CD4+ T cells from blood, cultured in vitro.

The CDR3 spells CASSLGQGALGYTF. DNA for the CDR3: TGCGCCAGCAGCCTCGGACAGGGGGCCCTAGGCTACACCTTC. The chain employs TRBV5-1 and TRBJ1-2, with 11 bases aligning to TRBD1. CDR3 length: 14 amino acids. Germline V gives CDR1 SGHRS, CDR2 YFSETQ. Germline trimming cut 4 bases from V and 8 bases from J; bases unmatched to any gene: 7.